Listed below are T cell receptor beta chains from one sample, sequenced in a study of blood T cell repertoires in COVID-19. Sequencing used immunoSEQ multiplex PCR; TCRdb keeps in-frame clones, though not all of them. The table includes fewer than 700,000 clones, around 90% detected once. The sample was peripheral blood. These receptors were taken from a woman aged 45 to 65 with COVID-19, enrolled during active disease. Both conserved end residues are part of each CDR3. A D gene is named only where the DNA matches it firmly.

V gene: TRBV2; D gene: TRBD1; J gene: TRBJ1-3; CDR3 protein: CASSLQGFGNTIYF; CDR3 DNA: TGTGCCAGCAGCCTACAGGGGTTTGGAAACACCATATATTTT
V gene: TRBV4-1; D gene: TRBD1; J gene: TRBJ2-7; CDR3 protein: CASSQLQGPYEQYF; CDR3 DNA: TGCGCCAGCAGCCAATTACAGGGGCCCTACGAGCAGTACTTC
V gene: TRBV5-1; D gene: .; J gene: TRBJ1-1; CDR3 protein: CASGARDTEAFF; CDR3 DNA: TGCGCCAGCGGGGCCAGGGACACTGAAGCTTTCTTT
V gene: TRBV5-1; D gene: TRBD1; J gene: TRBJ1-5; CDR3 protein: CASSETGILNQPQHF; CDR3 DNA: TGCGCCAGCAGCGAGACAGGGATTCTTAATCAGCCCCAGCATTTT
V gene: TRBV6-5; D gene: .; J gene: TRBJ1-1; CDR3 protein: CASSRGGATEAFF; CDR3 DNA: TGTGCCAGCAGCCGCGGGGGGGCGACTGAAGCTTTCTTT
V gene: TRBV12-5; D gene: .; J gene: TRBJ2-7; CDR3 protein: CASGLVLSASSYEQYF; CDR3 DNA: TGTGCTAGTGGTTTGGTACTTAGCGCCTCCTCCTACGAGCAGTACTTC
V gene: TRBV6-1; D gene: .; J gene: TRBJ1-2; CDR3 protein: CASSEVREGQGYTF; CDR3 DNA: TGTGCCAGCAGTGAAGTACGGGAGGGGCAGGGCTACACCTTC
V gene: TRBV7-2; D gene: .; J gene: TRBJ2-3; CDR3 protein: CASSVNGGPADTQYF; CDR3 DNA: TGTGCCAGCAGTGTGAACGGGGGGCCCGCAGATACGCAGTATTTT
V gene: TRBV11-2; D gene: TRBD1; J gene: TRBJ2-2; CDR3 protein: CASSLDRGQGAELFF; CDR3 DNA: TGTGCCAGCAGCTTAGATAGAGGACAGGGAGCGGAGCTGTTTTTT
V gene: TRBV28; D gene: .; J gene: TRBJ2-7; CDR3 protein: CASTNERISLYEQYF; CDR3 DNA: TGTGCCAGCACCAACGAAAGAATTTCACTCTACGAGCAGTACTTC